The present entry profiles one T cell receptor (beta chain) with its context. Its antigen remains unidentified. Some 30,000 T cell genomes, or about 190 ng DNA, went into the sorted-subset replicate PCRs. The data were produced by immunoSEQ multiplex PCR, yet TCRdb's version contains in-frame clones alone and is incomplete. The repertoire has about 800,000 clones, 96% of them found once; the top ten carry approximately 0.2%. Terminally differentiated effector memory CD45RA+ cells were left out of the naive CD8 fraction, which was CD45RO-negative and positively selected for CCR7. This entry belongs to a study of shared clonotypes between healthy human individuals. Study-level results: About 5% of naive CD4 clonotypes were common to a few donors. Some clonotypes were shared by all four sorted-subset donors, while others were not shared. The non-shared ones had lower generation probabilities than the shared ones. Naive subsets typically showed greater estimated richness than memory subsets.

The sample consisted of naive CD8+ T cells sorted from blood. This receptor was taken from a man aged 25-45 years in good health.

Here the CDR3 reads CASSDEEQGYGYTF. DNA for the CDR3: TGTGCCAGCAGCGACGAGGAACAGGGCTATGGCTACACCTTC. The V and J genes are TRBV5-5 and TRBJ1-2; D is perhaps TRBD1 (6 bases). Germline V lookup: CDR1 SGHKS, CDR2 YYEKEE (reference sequence). V gave up 4 bases and J gave up 4 bases, with 14 bases separating them. The CDR3 has 14 residues.